This T cell receptor (beta chain) was recovered during a study of glioma-infiltrating T cells after dendritic cell vaccination (TCRdb year 2016). Turning to the overall study: The cohort included around 15 glioblastoma patients drawn from Phase I and II dendritic cell vaccination trials, of whom 9 were newly diagnosed and 6 had recurrent disease. Between about 2002 and 2013, the patients were given dendritic cell vaccination pulsed with autologous tumor lysate. To make the vaccine, monocyte-derived dendritic cells were cultured for 6 to 8 days with IL-4 and GM-CSF and then pulsed overnight with autologous tumor lysate. Each patient was given three intradermal dendritic cell vaccine injections, spaced two weeks apart, in the arm below the axilla. Tumor-infiltrating lymphocyte content was quantified and tumor and blood repertoires were compared in dendritic cell-vaccinated glioblastoma patients by deep sequencing of TCR beta CDR3 regions. Survival after dendritic cell vaccination was correlated with TCR sequencing metrics, including TIL content and tumor-blood repertoire overlap.

What the authors observed across the whole study: The cohort was small and heterogeneous, few patients had complete blood and tumor sets, and even fewer had initial-recurrent tumor pairs. No direct relationship between TCR clonality and survival was found, suggesting a diverse polyclonal response may matter. The three-group TCR overlap response model was described as speculative and requiring prospective validation. Longer time to progression and overall survival after dendritic cell vaccination were predicted by higher estimated pretreatment TIL content.

V drops 7 bases and J drops 6 bases, leaving 24 bases in between. According to the germline V gene (reference sequence), CDR1 reads LNHDA and CDR2 reads SQIVND. Spanning cysteine to phenylalanine, the CDR3 consists of 16 amino acids. The only DNA kept is the CDR3, 48 bases in frame from the first base. Using the immunoSEQ assay, TCRB CDR3 regions were amplified from 1.5 to 2 micrograms of genomic DNA, or from all available DNA when less than that was on hand. For multiplex PCR, 60 forward primers for TCR V beta segments and 13 reverse primers for J beta segments were used. Synthetic control templates were spiked into each sample at limiting dilution to estimate reads per starting template. Reads of 87 bp were generated by sequencing on the Illumina HiSeq System. The original pipeline was this. To remove PCR and sequencing errors, closely related sequences were merged with a nearest neighbor algorithm. TCR overlap was defined as the percentage of unique tumor TCR beta sequences that were also found in the peripheral blood of the same patient. Not all clones reach the TCRdb copy of this immuneACCESS table, which keeps in-frame sequences only. Checked studies attribute under half of the gap to unresolved V genes and leave the rest unexplained. For V, J and clone size, that table is used; D and trimming come from the DNA. Within this sample are about 49,000 clones, with approximately 83% of them counted one time only. Roughly an eighth of the sample rests with the top ten.

Of note for this clone: Its specific antigen is unknown. No quality values exist for individual bases; no much larger clone is one base distant.

Patients were selected for having adequate residual fresh-frozen tumor tissue and more than two years of available survival data. An isocitrate dehydrogenase mutation was not carried by any of the glioblastoma patients, although molecular status was otherwise variable. PBMC were collected before vaccination, two weeks after the third vaccination, and at tumor progression if tumor progression occurred. The Qiagen DNeasy Blood extraction Kit was used to extract genomic DNA. Rearrangement joined TRBV19 to TRBJ1-1; no D segment can be confidently identified. The receptor was derived from a human donor with glioblastoma. The sample here was blood, taken before dendritic cell vaccination. The DNA sequence is as follows: TGTGCCAGTACCGATTCCAATTTAATTGTAGAAGCTGAAGCTTTCTTT. It is translated as CASTDSNLIVEAEAFF.